This T cell receptor (beta chain) was obtained from a study of cytotoxic CD8 clonotypes in ibrutinib-treated CLL. The CDR3 is made up of 15 amino acids. Trimming took 2 bases from V and 6 from J, leaving 14 bases between them. CDR1 and CDR2 (germline): SGHTA, FQGTGA. Details on this clone: Its matching antigen is unknown.

Here immunoSEQ multiplex PCR was the method, and the copy in TCRdb shows in-frame clones only, minus some. The data hold some 300,000 clones, with roughly 85% observed a single time. Genomic DNA in an amount of around 1.8 micrograms was extracted from cryopreserved PBMCs and used for the preparation of TCR beta libraries. Study-level results: Researchers report that baseline clonality outpaced age-matched healthy donors and tracked circulating CD8+ T-cell counts. There were differences in sampling times between sustained-remission and progressing patients. Clonality rose at ibrutinib response, held steady in sustained remission, and fell toward baseline at progression.

This sequence was found in a human donor with chronic lymphocytic leukemia. This material consisted of PBMCs, taken before ibrutinib treatment. The V gene is TRBV7-3, the J gene TRBJ2-1; D could derive from TRBD1 or TRBD2 (5 bases each). CDR3 protein: CASSLSAGTSNEQFF. Here the CDR3 DNA reads TGTGCCAGCAGCTTATCGGCAGGGACGAGCAATGAGCAGTTCTTC.